What follows is one T cell receptor beta chain and its context. The antigen is unknown. A multiplex PCR was run with 60 Vbeta primers and 13 Jbeta primers. Sequencing used immunoSEQ multiplex PCR; TCRdb keeps in-frame clones, though not all of them. The data contain roughly 200,000 clones, 79% of them singletons. This entry is derived from a study of cytomegalovirus exposure and HLA in healthy donors. The study's findings and limits: A link between a missense DCLRE1C variant and TCR beta V- and J-gene trimming emerged from a later analysis.

This CDR3 comprises 16 residues. Germline CDR1 MDHEN, CDR2 SYDVKM. The V segment lost 1 base and the J segment 5 bases; nucleotides outside the gene matches: 6. The chain uses TRBV28 and TRBJ2-3; 10 nucleotides match TRBD1. The receptor comes from a woman aged 40 to 50 in good health and CMV-seronegative. Sequencing was done on a sample of PBMCs. This CDR3 is CASSLSGQGVIDTQYF. The CDR3 nucleotides read TGTGCCAGCAGTTTATCCGGACAGGGGGTTATAGATACGCAGTATTTT.